The 25 T cell receptor beta chains given below trace back to one sample, sequenced in a study of blood T cell repertoires in COVID-19. The method was immunoSEQ multiplex PCR; TCRdb's version includes in-frame clones alone and lacks a portion of them. Of 20,000 to 25,000 clones in the sample, under 90% are singletons; the top ten hold roughly 29%. The sequenced material came from peripheral blood. The source of these receptors is a woman in her sixties or seventies with active COVID-19.

The rearrangement links TRBV11-2 to TRBJ1-1, with D maybe TRBD1 (5 bases). Germline V gene data show CDR1 as SGHAT and CDR2 as FQNNGV. This CDR3 is 15 amino acids long. Trimming took 5 bases from V and 6 from J, leaving 19 bases between them. The CDR3 nucleotides are TGTGCCAGCAGCCATCTAATGGGCAGGGTTGCTGAAGCTTTCTTT. Translating gives CASSHLMGRVAEAFF.

The chain joins TRBV18 to TRBJ1-4; 7 positions agree with TRBD1. This CDR3 comprises 15 residues. V lost 0 bases and J lost 4; bases outside the gene matches: 2. The V gene's germline CDR1 is KGHSH and CDR2 LQKENI. CDR3 amino acids: CASSPPGQFNEKLFF. The DNA of the CDR3 is TGTGCCAGCTCACCACCGGGACAGTTTAATGAAAAACTGTTTTTT.

The V gene is TRBV4-1, the J gene TRBJ2-2, with D tentatively TRBD2 (5 bases). Between the trimmed V and J ends, which lost 2 bases and 5 bases, there was a span of 9 bases. Germline-derived CDR1 and CDR2 are MGHRA and YSYEKL. The CDR3 totals 14 residues. The CDR3 is CASSQPGRTGELFF. The CDR3 DNA reads TGCGCCAGCAGCCAACCGGGGAGAACCGGGGAGCTGTTTTTT.

V and J are TRBV6-2 or TRBV6-3 and TRBJ1-5; possible D gene TRBD1, 5 bases. Trimming removed 6 bases from V and 0 bases from J, with 12 bases in between. The CDR3 spans 15 residues. Germline CDR1 and CDR2: MNHEY and SVGEGT. CDR3 bases: TGTGCCAGCAGCCCGACAGTCTATAGCAATCAGCCCCAGCATTTT. Its translation is CASSPTVYSNQPQHF.

The chain combines TRBV7-9 with TRBJ2-2, with TRBD2 matching 11 bases. Germline V gene lookup returns CDR1 SEHNR and CDR2 FQNEAQ (reference sequence). The CDR3 has 14 residues. V shed 3 bases and J 6 bases; nucleotides not matched to a gene: 0. Written as DNA, the CDR3 is TGTGCCAGCAGCTTGGGACTAGCGGCCGGGGAGCTGTTTTTT. Residues: CASSLGLAAGELFF.

V and J are TRBV11-3 and TRBJ1-1; maybe TRBD1 (6 bases). V gave up 3 bases and J gave up 0 bases, with 11 bases separating them. Germline lookup yields CDR1 SGHNT and CDR2 YENEEA. This CDR3 is 15 amino acids long. CDR3 nucleotides: TGTGCCAGCAGCTTGGGAGGGGGGTTGAACACTGAAGCTTTCTTT. Its translation: CASSLGGGLNTEAFF.

The genes are TRBV11-2 and TRBJ2-2, with TRBD1 matching 8 bases. Germline V gene lookup returns CDR1 SGHAT and CDR2 FQNNGV. There are 14 residues in the CDR3. J was trimmed by 8 bases and V by 4 bases; bases with no gene match: 6. The CDR3 loop is CASSWGQAAGELFF. CDR3 coding DNA: TGTGCCAGCAGCTGGGGACAGGCTGCGGGGGAGCTGTTTTTT.

Written as DNA, the CDR3 is TGTGCCAGTACCCGAGACAGGGGACTCTCTGGAAACACCATATATTTT. Translating it yields CASTRDRGLSGNTIYF. This chain connects TRBV19 to TRBJ1-3, with TRBD1 matching 8 bases. The J segment lost 0 bases and the V segment lost 7 bases, leaving 8 bases of the junction unmatched. Germline CDR1 reads LNHDA; CDR2 reads SQIVND (reference sequence). This CDR3 is built from 16 residues.

The chain uses TRBV5-8 and TRBJ2-3, with 7 positions matching TRBD1. The CDR3 sequence is 16 residues long. The V gene's germline CDR1 is SGHTS and CDR2 YDEGEE. J lost 1 base, V lost 4 bases, and 9 bases had no gene match. CDR3 region: CASSVNRGLGTDTQYF. CDR3 nucleotide sequence: TGTGCCAGCAGCGTAAATAGGGGGCTTGGCACAGATACGCAGTATTTT.

The rearrangement joins TRBV5-1 to TRBJ1-2, with TRBD1 matching over 9 bases. Germline lookup yields CDR1 SGHRS and CDR2 YFSETQ. V shed 0 bases, J shed 4 bases, and the junction held 7 bases outside the gene matches. This CDR3 is 16 amino acids long. CDR3 residues: CASSLEGQGFSYGYTF. CDR3 DNA sequence: TGCGCCAGCAGCTTGGAAGGACAGGGGTTTTCCTATGGCTACACCTTC.

This clone came up once. The J gene is TRBJ2-4, the V gene TRBV4-3, with 11 positions matching TRBD2. CDR3 length: 15 amino acids. Germline V gene data show CDR1 as LGHNA and CDR2 as YSLEER. V trimming: 6 bases; J trimming: 5 bases; junction bases outside the gene matches: 6. The CDR3 region is CASSTSGGHENIQYF. The DNA of the CDR3 is TGCGCCAGCAGTACTAGCGGGGGACATGAAAACATTCAGTACTTC.

The V and J genes are TRBV15 and TRBJ2-7; D uncertain. Germline lookup yields CDR1 LNHNV and CDR2 YYDKDF (reference sequence). Trimming pared 0 bases from V and 2 bases from J, leaving 5 bases between. CDR3 length equals 13 residues. CDR3 loop: CATSRDETYEQYF. The CDR3 nucleotides read TGTGCCACCAGCAGAGATGAGACCTACGAGCAGTACTTC.

The CDR3 loop reads CASSSGTGEQYF. The CDR3 coding sequence is TGTGCCAGTAGTTCCGGGACAGGCGAGCAGTACTTC. The chain couples TRBV19 to TRBJ2-7; 8 bases agree with TRBD1. The V segment lost 5 bases and the J segment 6 bases; nucleotides outside the gene matches: 3. CDR3 length: 12 residues. CDR1 and CDR2 from the germline V gene are LNHDA and SQIVND (reference sequence). Drawing the rest from reference TRBV19 and TRBJ2-7, the complete variable domain is DGGITQSPKYLFRKEGQNVTLSCEQNLNHDAMYWYRQDPGQGLRLIYYSQIVNDFQKGDIAEGYSVSREKKESFPLTVTSAQKNPTAFYLCASSSGTGEQYFGPGTRLTVT.

The chain couples TRBV6-6 to TRBJ1-1, with 9 bases matching TRBD1. This CDR3 region has 14 residues. The J segment lost 7 bases and the V segment lost 2 bases, leaving 5 bases of the junction unmatched. Germline CDR1 and CDR2: MNHNY and SVGAGI (reference sequence). CDR3 region: CASSYNRQGDEAFF. DNA for the CDR3: TGTGCCAGCAGTTACAACCGACAGGGGGATGAAGCTTTCTTT.

The chain joins TRBV4-2 to TRBJ2-5; 14 nucleotides align to TRBD2. With V trimmed by 0 bases and J by 4 bases, 10 bases remained unmatched. Per germline, CDR1 LGHNA and CDR2 YNFKEQ. This CDR3 contains 19 residues. CDR3 nucleotides: TGTGCCAGCAGCCAAGAGCTCTACGGGACTAGCGGGGGTGGAGAGACCCAGTACTTC. Protein: CASSQELYGTSGGGETQYF.

V is TRBV6-4 and J is TRBJ1-1; TRBD1 matches 10 bases. V lost 4 bases to trimming and J lost 7 bases; unmatched junction nucleotides: 3. Germline CDR1 is MRHNA and CDR2 is SNTAGT. This CDR3 has 13 residues. The CDR3 DNA sequence: TGTGCCAGCAGTGTGGGACAGGGGTTTGAAGCTTTCTTT. Translating it yields CASSVGQGFEAFF.

This rearrangement joins TRBV3-1 (or the pseudogene TRBV3-2) to TRBJ1-1, with D tentatively TRBD1 (5 bases). Trimming removed 4 bases from V and 1 base from J, with 10 bases in between. This CDR3 comprises 14 residues. CDR1 and CDR2 (germline): LGHDT, YNNKEL (reference sequence). DNA of the CDR3: TGTGCCAGCAGCCCCTCGGACAAGAACACTGAAGCTTTCTTT. Protein sequence: CASSPSDKNTEAFF.

The J gene is TRBJ2-5, the V gene TRBV11-2, with 8 nucleotides matching TRBD1. This CDR3 has 16 amino acids. The V and J ends lost 0 bases and 1 base, in that order; junction bases with no gene match: 4. Germline CDR1 and CDR2: SGHAT and FQNNGV. The CDR3 nucleotides read TGTGCCAGCAGCTTAGATCCGACAGGGGCCCAAGAGACCCAGTACTTC. This encodes CASSLDPTGAQETQYF. Full variable domain (remainder filled in from reference TRBV11-2 and TRBJ2-5): EAGVAQSPRYKIIEKRQSVAFWCNPISGHATLYWYQQILGQGPKLLIQFQNNGVVDDSQLPKDRFSAERLKGVDSTLKIQPAKLEDSAVYLCASSLDPTGAQETQYFGPGTRLLVL.

The chain has TRBV6-2 or TRBV6-3 and TRBJ2-5; maybe TRBD2 (5 bases). Germline CDR1 MNHEY, CDR2 SVGEGT. The ends were cut back, 7 bases at V and 2 bases at J, with 14 bases in the middle. The CDR3 is made up of 14 amino acids. The CDR3 here is CASTPRRQQETQYF. CDR3 sequence (DNA): TGTGCCAGCACCCCAAGGAGGCAGCAAGAGACCCAGTACTTC.

V is TRBV12-3 or TRBV12-4 and J is TRBJ1-4; tentatively, D is TRBD1 (5 bases). The length of the CDR3 is 13 residues. Trimming shortened V by 6 bases and J by 7 bases, and 12 bases separated the two germline ends. The chain's CDR3 is CASSPRVSEKLFF. DNA for the CDR3: TGTGCCAGCAGCCCCAGGGTTTCTGAAAAACTGTTTTTT.

CDR3 in amino acids: CASSEWPSGAGETQYF. CDR3 nucleotides: TGTGCCAGCAGTGAATGGCCTAGCGGGGCGGGAGAGACCCAGTACTTC. This sequence joins TRBV25-1 and TRBJ2-5; TRBD2 matches 9 bases. The CDR3 is 16 residues long. V trimming: 1 base; J trimming: 4 bases; junction bases outside the gene matches: 7. Germline CDR1 MGHDK, CDR2 SYGVNS.

The chain couples TRBV7-2 to TRBJ2-5, with TRBD1 matching 8 bases. Germline V gives CDR1 SGHTA, CDR2 FQGNSA. The V and J ends lost 8 bases and 5 bases, in that order; junction bases with no gene match: 10. This CDR3 has 14 residues. CDR3 sequence reads: CASGTHRGSETQYF. The CDR3 nucleotides are TGTGCCAGCGGAACACACAGGGGGTCGGAGACCCAGTACTTC.

The DNA for the CDR3 is TGTGCCAGCAGCTTAAAAGCGGGGGGGCTTATTAGCACAGATACGCAGTATTTT. Translated, it gives CASSLKAGGLISTDTQYF. The chain is built from TRBV7-3 and TRBJ2-3, with 10 nucleotides matching TRBD2. Germline CDR1 and CDR2: SGHTA and FQGTGA. This CDR3 is 18 amino acids long. After removal of 1 base from V and 0 bases from J, the junction contained 7 bases not matched to a gene.

This clone appeared a few times. The V and J genes are TRBV19 and TRBJ1-2; no clear D gene. This CDR3 contains 15 residues. Germline V gene sequence: CDR1 LNHDA, CDR2 SQIVND (reference sequence). V lost 5 bases, J lost 3 bases, and 16 bases lay in between. The CDR3 DNA follows: TGTGCCAGTAGTCTTGATCCTGGGCTATACTATGGCTACACCTTC. This gives the protein CASSLDPGLYYGYTF.

This chain joins TRBV24-1 and TRBJ1-5; 7 bases map to TRBD1. The CDR3 is 17 amino acids. The junction had 8 bases not matched to a gene; V was cut back by 0 bases and J by 4 bases. Germline assignment: CDR1 KGHDR and CDR2 SFDVKD. CDR3 sequence reads: CATSDLLPQGGNQPQHF. CDR3 DNA sequence: TGTGCCACCAGTGATTTGCTGCCCCAGGGGGGTAATCAGCCCCAGCATTTT.